The T cell receptor beta chain described here comes from a study of technical replicates of blood from four donors. The CDR3 has 16 residues. Germline trimming cut 1 base from V and 0 bases from J; bases unmatched to any gene: 3. Germline CDR1 and CDR2: MGHDK and SYGVNS. The assay was immunoSEQ multiplex PCR, and TCRdb's table has in-frame clones only and misses some. The table lists tens of thousands of clones, around 94% of them singletons, with about 0.23% in the top ten. The receptor comes from a human donor in good health. The sequenced sample was T cells isolated from PBMCs. The gene calls are TRBV25-1 and TRBJ1-1; TRBD1 matches 9 bases. The CDR3: CASSELGTGLNTEAFF. CDR3 bases: TGTGCCAGCAGTGAATTGGGGACAGGGTTGAACACTGAAGCTTTCTTT.